Listed below are T cell receptor beta chains from one sample, sequenced in a study of human T cells and chemical hapten exposure. TCRdb analysed the RACE reads with MiXCR anew, one entry per CDR3 protein. This sample has tens of thousands of distinct CDR3 sequences, with about 8.5% found just once. Specimen: whole blood, collected in connection with sensitization to the hapten diphenylcyclopropenone (DPC). The origin of the receptors is a woman between 50 and 59 years old with alopecia areata. Some clones in this sample may be carry-over from other donors' samples. Both conserved end residues are part of each CDR3. A D gene is named only where the DNA matches it firmly. Clone sizes are given selectively: once, few, many, or a class where the clone is expanded.

size	D	V	J	DNA	CDR3
-	TRBD1	TRBV24-1	TRBJ2-7	TGTGCCACCAGTGATGCCGGGACAGTTCTTTTCTACGAGCAGTACTTC	CATSDAGTVLFYEQYF
-	TRBD1	TRBV12-5	TRBJ2-1	TGTGCTAGTGGTTTGTCATCCGGGACAGGGGGCAATGAGCAGTTCTTC	CASGLSSGTGGNEQFF
many	-	TRBV20-1	TRBJ1-1	TGCAGTGGGGGGGCGAGGGGCCTGGGCACTGAAGCTTTCTTT	CSGGARGLGTEAFF
few	-	TRBV12-3/TRBV12-4	TRBJ1-1	TGTGCCAGCAGTTTTGAGGGTATTGAAGCTTTCTTT	CASSFEGIEAFF
many	-	TRBV3-1	TRBJ2-1	TGTGCCAGCAGTCGGAACGATGAGCAGTTCTTC	CASSRNDEQFF
-	-	TRBV4-3	TRBJ1-1	TGTGCCAGCAGCCTTCACGCCGGGACAAATGAAGCTTTCTTT	CASSLHAGTNEAFF
-	-	TRBV2	TRBJ2-7	TGTGCCAGCAGTGGGAGGGCTTCCTACGAGCAGTACTTC	CASSGRASYEQYF
few	TRBD1	TRBV10-3	TRBJ1-2	TGTGCCATCAGTGGGACCGGGACAGGGGATGATAACTATGGCTACACCTTC	CAISGTGTGDDNYGYTF
few	-	TRBV15	TRBJ2-3	TGTGCCACCAGCTACTTCCGGGTAGCCGGGACAGATACGCAGTATTTT	CATSYFRVAGTDTQYF
few	TRBD1	TRBV5-1	TRBJ2-1	TGCGCCAGCAGCTTCTTCGGGACAGTCGGTCGTGATGAGCAGTTCTTC	CASSFFGTVGRDEQFF
-	TRBD1	TRBV12-3/TRBV12-4	TRBJ2-7	TGTGCCAGCAGTCTAGCCGGGACAGGGATCTACGAGCAGTACTTC	CASSLAGTGIYEQYF
few	-	TRBV6-1	TRBJ1-5	TGTGCCAGCAGTGGGGGCATTCAGCCCCAGCATTTT	CASSGGIQPQHF
-	TRBD2	TRBV12-3/TRBV12-4	TRBJ2-1	TGTGCCAGCAGTTTGGGGACTAGCGGGAGGGTTCAGTTCTTC	CASSLGTSGRVQFF
few	-	TRBV29-1	TRBJ2-5	TGCAGCGTCCGGACGTTCCAAGAGACCCAGTACTTC	CSVRTFQETQYF
many	TRBD1	TRBV12-5	TRBJ1-4	TGTGCTAGTGGTCTTGGACAGGGCCGAGAAAAACTGTTTTTT	CASGLGQGREKLFF
few	-	TRBV10-3	TRBJ2-1	TGTGCCATCAGACAGCAGGACAATGAGCAGTTCTTC	CAIRQQDNEQFF
many	-	TRBV4-3	TRBJ1-1	TGCGCCAGCAGCCAAGACTCTGCAGGGACTGAAGCTTTCTTT	CASSQDSAGTEAFF
many	-	TRBV29-1	TRBJ2-5	TGCAGCGCCCGCCCCGGGGCTAAGGAGACCCAGTACTTC	CSARPGAKETQYF
many	-	TRBV29-1	TRBJ2-3	TGCAGCGTTGAAACAGGCACAGATACGCAGTATTTT	CSVETGTDTQYF
few	-	TRBV4-1	TRBJ1-4	TGCGCCAGCAGCCAAGTACGGTCTTGGAATGAAAAACTGTTTTTT	CASSQVRSWNEKLFF
-	-	TRBV27	TRBJ2-6	TGTGCCAGCAGCCCCCCCAACTCTGGGGCCAACGTCCTGACTTTC	CASSPPNSGANVLTF
many	-	TRBV6-6	TRBJ2-1	TGTGCCAGCAGCCCCTCCACAGATTACAATGAGCAGTTCTTC	CASSPSTDYNEQFF
-	-	TRBV10-3	TRBJ1-1	TGTGCCATCAGTGAGTCGGTGGGGGCGAACACTGAAGCTTTCTTT	CAISESVGANTEAFF
many	-	TRBV2	TRBJ1-1	TGTGCCAGCAACGTTCGGGCTAACGACCTGAACACTGAAGCTTTCTTT	CASNVRANDLNTEAFF
-	TRBD1	TRBV19	TRBJ2-7	TGTGCCAGTAGTATTTCGGGACAGAGCTACGAGCAGTACTTC	CASSISGQSYEQYF
-	-	TRBV12-3/TRBV12-4	TRBJ2-7	TGTGCCAGCAGTTCGGGACGGATAACCTACGAGCAGTACTTC	CASSSGRITYEQYF
many	-	TRBV10-3	TRBJ1-3	TGTGCCATCAGAGGTGGCCTCTCTGGAAACACCATATATTTT	CAIRGGLSGNTIYF
-	-	TRBV3-2	TRBJ1-1	TGTGCCAGCAGCCAAACCAGACTTACAGCGATGAACACTGAAGCTTTCTTT	CASSQTRLTAMNTEAFF
many	-	TRBV29-1	TRBJ2-3	TGCAGCGTGGGTAGTGATACGCAGTATTTT	CSVGSDTQYF
few	TRBD1	TRBV6-5	TRBJ2-6	TGTGCCAGCAGACCGACAGGGGCTGCCTCTGGGGCCAACGTCCTGACTTTC	CASRPTGAASGANVLTF
-	-	TRBV5-1	TRBJ1-3	TGCGCCAGCAGCTGGGGCGGCAGCAGCTCTGGAAACACCATATATTTT	CASSWGGSSSGNTIYF
few	TRBD1	TRBV6-6	TRBJ1-5	TGTGCCACCAAGCAGACCGGGACAGCCTGGATTAGCAATCAGCCCCAGCATTTT	CATKQTGTAWISNQPQHF
few	TRBD1	TRBV6-6	TRBJ1-6	TGTGCCAGCAGTCAAACAGGGGGCGGTAATTCACCCCTCCACTTT	CASSQTGGGNSPLHF
-	-	TRBV20-1	TRBJ1-2	TGCAGTGCTAAAGGGGGGTATGGCTACACCTTC	CSAKGGYGYTF
few	TRBD1	TRBV29-1	TRBJ2-5	TGCAGCGTATTTTACCGACAGGGGCAAGAGACCCAGTACTTC	CSVFYRQGQETQYF
few	TRBD2	TRBV28	TRBJ2-3	TGTGCCAGCAAGGGTAGCGGGAGGGCCATGACAGATACGCAGTATTTT	CASKGSGRAMTDTQYF
-	-	TRBV7-2	TRBJ2-5	TGTGCCAGCAGTAAGGGGTGGGAGACCCAGTACTTC	CASSKGWETQYF
-	-	TRBV12-3/TRBV12-4	TRBJ1-1	TGTGCCAGCAGTTTGAACACGCACACTGAAGCTTTCTTT	CASSLNTHTEAFF
few	-	TRBV20-1	TRBJ2-3	TGCAGTGCGACAGACCGCACAGATACGCAGTATTTT	CSATDRTDTQYF
many	-	TRBV29-1	TRBJ1-2	TGCAGCGTCGTTATGGAACCACGGGGCTACACCTTC	CSVVMEPRGYTF
-	TRBD1	TRBV20-1	TRBJ1-6	TGCAGTGCCCCCGGAGGGGGCGGGATGGGTTCACCCCTCCACTTT	CSAPGGGGMGSPLHF
few	-	TRBV12-3/TRBV12-4	TRBJ2-4	TGTGCCAGCAGTGCGGACAGTGACATTCAGTACTTC	CASSADSDIQYF
many	-	TRBV29-1	TRBJ2-3	TGCAGCGTTGCGCCAGGAAGGGGATTCGGGGGTACGCAGTATTTT	CSVAPGRGFGGTQYF
-	-	TRBV30	TRBJ1-2	TGTGCCTGGGCGCCAGGGGATGAGGGCTACACCTTC	CAWAPGDEGYTF
-	-	TRBV6-6	TRBJ2-7	TGTGCCAGCAAAGTAAGCTCCTACGAGCAGTACTTC	CASKVSSYEQYF
few	-	TRBV9	TRBJ2-3	TGTGCCAGCAGCGTAGTCGGGGATCGCACAGATACGCAGTATTTT	CASSVVGDRTDTQYF
few	-	TRBV7-9	TRBJ1-5	TGTGCCAGCAGCTTTGACAGGACCGAATTAAATCAGCCCCAGCATTTT	CASSFDRTELNQPQHF
few	-	TRBV2	TRBJ1-5	TGTGCCAGTCAGGGGACTGGCAATCAGCCCCAGCATTTT	CASQGTGNQPQHF
-	-	TRBV28	TRBJ1-5	TGTGCCAGCAGTCCCGGACGCTTCAATCAGCCCCAGCATTTT	CASSPGRFNQPQHF
few	-	TRBV10-3	TRBJ2-3	TGTGCCATCAGTGAGTCGACCGCTGGGGATACGCAGTATTTT	CAISESTAGDTQYF
few	-	TRBV5-6	TRBJ2-1	TGTGCCAGCAGCTTGTTAGAAATCTACAATGAGCAGTTCTTC	CASSLLEIYNEQFF
many	-	TRBV5-1	TRBJ1-1	TGCGCCAGCAGCTTGGGAGGGGAGGTATGGACTGAAGCTTTCTTT	CASSLGGEVWTEAFF
few	TRBD1	TRBV14	TRBJ1-2	TGTGCCAGCAGCCACGACACTGGGACAGATTTTGGCTATGGCTACACCTTC	CASSHDTGTDFGYGYTF
many	-	TRBV20-1	TRBJ2-7	TGCAGTGCTCGACCCCTGGGACGGCGATACGAGCAGTACTTC	CSARPLGRRYEQYF
many	-	TRBV16	TRBJ1-2	TGTGCCAGCAGCCAAGATCCTAACTATGGCTACACCTTC	CASSQDPNYGYTF